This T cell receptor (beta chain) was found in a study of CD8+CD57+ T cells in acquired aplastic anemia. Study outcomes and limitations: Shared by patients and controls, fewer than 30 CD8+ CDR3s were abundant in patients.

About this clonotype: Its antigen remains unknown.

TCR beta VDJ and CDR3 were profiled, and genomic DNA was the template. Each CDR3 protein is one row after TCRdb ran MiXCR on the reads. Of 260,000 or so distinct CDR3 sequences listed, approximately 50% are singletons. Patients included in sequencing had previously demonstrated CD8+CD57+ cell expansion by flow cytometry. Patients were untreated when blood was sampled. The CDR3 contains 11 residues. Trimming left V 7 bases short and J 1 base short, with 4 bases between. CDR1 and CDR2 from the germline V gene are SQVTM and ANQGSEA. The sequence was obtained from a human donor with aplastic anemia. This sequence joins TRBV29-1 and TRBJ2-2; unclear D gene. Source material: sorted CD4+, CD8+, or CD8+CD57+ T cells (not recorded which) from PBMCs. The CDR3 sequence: CSAGNTGELFF. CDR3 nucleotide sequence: TGCAGCGCCGGGAACACCGGGGAGCTGTTTTTT.